Shown below are 21 T cell receptor beta chains from a single sample sequenced in a study of T-cell reconstitution after alpha-beta-depleted transplantation in children listed by TCRdb under 2016. Library preparation employed PCR. TCRdb records Illumina HiSeq 2500 as the sequencer. TCR libraries were prepared with molecular barcoding, using unique molecular identifiers to normalize TCRbeta repertoire quantification. The public reads were quality trimmed at Q25 with fastp and then assembled into clones with MiXCR by TCRdb, keeping productive beta chains. Records with the same CDR3 protein are collapsed into one entry carrying the most frequent genes and DNA. The sample yields over 150,000 distinct CDR3 sequences; approximately 15% were counted once. The ten biggest clones cover less than 15% of the sample. The sample in question was PBMCs from the stem cell graft donor, obtained from the stem cell graft. These receptors all come from a human donor who donated a stem cell graft to a child with acute lymphoblastic leukemia.

The genes are TRBV9 and TRBJ2-3, with 14 bases matching TRBD2. The CDR3 is 17 residues long. The J segment lost 7 bases and the V segment lost 2 bases, leaving 9 bases of the junction unmatched. The germline V gene has CDR1 SGDLS and CDR2 YYNGEE. The CDR3: CASSVKGLAGVPYTQYF. CDR3 sequence (DNA): TGTGCCAGCAGCGTGAAGGGACTAGCGGGAGTTCCATATACGCAGTATTTT.

This clonotype was observed at least ten times. The chain is built from TRBV29-1 and TRBJ2-1; 9 bases line up with TRBD1. Trimming took 6 bases from V and 1 from J; bases not matched to a gene: 7. CDR1 is SQVTM and CDR2 is ANQGSEA in the germline V gene. The length of the CDR3 is 15 residues. The CDR3 nucleotides read TGCAGCGTGACCGGGACAGGGAGATCCTACAATGAGCAGTTCTTC. Encoded protein: CSVTGTGRSYNEQFF.

As concerns this clonotype: A clone one base away is much larger, so this may be a read error. Here the CDR3 reads CASSEGGGTVYNQQFF. CDR3 nucleotide sequence: TGTGCCAGCAGTGAAGGGGGTGGGACAGTCTACAATCAGCAGTTCTTC. This chain uses TRBV25-1 with TRBJ2-1; 7 bases are shared with TRBD1. This CDR3 has 16 residues. Germline V lookup: CDR1 MGHDK, CDR2 SYGVNS.

This clonotype was recorded many times. The genes are TRBV5-1 and TRBJ2-3, with D perhaps TRBD1 or TRBD2 (6 bases each). Germline values: CDR1 SGHRS, CDR2 YFSETQ. The V gene lost 0 bases and the J gene lost 0 bases, with 11 bases spanning the gap. This CDR3 spans 16 amino acids. The CDR3: CASSLEGDSSTDTQYF. In DNA, the CDR3 is TGCGCCAGCAGCTTGGAGGGGGACTCGAGCACAGATACGCAGTATTTT.

This clonotype was seen ten or more times. The V gene is TRBV6-1, the J gene TRBJ1-1, with 8 bases fitting TRBD1. The germline V gene encodes CDR1 MNHNS and CDR2 SASEGT. This CDR3 is 13 amino acids long. V was clipped by 7 bases and J by 7 bases; unmatched bases: 8. The chain's CDR3 is CASTTHRGDEAFF. The CDR3 nucleotides are TGTGCCAGCACCACGCACAGGGGGGATGAAGCTTTCTTT.

This chain joins TRBV27 and TRBJ2-1; D is perhaps TRBD1 (6 bases). Per the germline V gene, CDR1 is MNHEY and CDR2 is SMNVEV (reference sequence). V shed 2 bases and J shed 7 bases, with 9 bases lying between them. The CDR3 length is 13 residues. The CDR3 reads CASSLLQGNEQFF. In DNA, the CDR3 is TGTGCCAGCAGTTTACTACAGGGAAATGAGCAGTTCTTC.

This clonotype was counted many times. The rearrangement links TRBV10-3 to TRBJ2-5, with a tentative D call TRBD2 (6 bases). Trimming left V 7 bases short and J 5 bases short, with 23 bases between. Per the germline V gene, CDR1 is ENHRY and CDR2 is SYGVKD. The CDR3 is 16 residues long. CDR3 amino acids: CAINRNGARGEETQYF. The DNA of the CDR3 is TGTGCCATCAATCGAAATGGGGCCCGCGGGGAGGAGACCCAGTACTTC.

Ten or more counts support this clonotype. CDR3 protein: CASSLRQGYTGELFF. The CDR3 DNA reads TGTGCCAGCAGCTTAAGACAGGGTTACACCGGGGAGCTGTTTTTT. The genes are TRBV7-9 and TRBJ2-2; 7 bases align to TRBD1. The ends lost 2 bases at V and 3 bases at J; junction bases unmatched: 3. Germline values: CDR1 SEHNR, CDR2 FQNEAQ (reference sequence). This CDR3 is 15 amino acids long.

The rearrangement links TRBV7-9 to TRBJ2-2, with 10 bases matching TRBD2. V lost 2 bases to trimming and J lost 7 bases; unmatched junction nucleotides: 4. The CDR3 consists of 15 residues. The germline V gene has CDR1 SEHNR and CDR2 FQNEAQ (reference sequence). CDR3: CASSLLAGEGGELFF. CDR3 coding DNA: TGTGCCAGCAGCTTACTAGCGGGAGAGGGCGGGGAGCTGTTTTTT.

This clonotype was seen ten or more times. The chain uses TRBV5-1 and TRBJ2-7, with D possibly matching TRBD2 (7 bases). The CDR3 is made up of 14 amino acids. From germline, CDR1 is SGHRS and CDR2 YFSETQ. Trimming cost V 3 bases and J 7 bases, with 17 bases left between them. The CDR3 protein is CASSSAGAHGEQYF. The CDR3 DNA reads as TGCGCCAGCAGCTCCGCGGGGGCTCATGGTGAGCAGTACTTC.

A remark on this clonotype: Being one base from a much bigger clone, this may be a read error. CDR3 in amino acids: CSARRDLNQPQHF. The DNA of the CDR3 is TGCAGTGCTAGGAGGGATTTGAATCAGCCCCAGCATTTT. This rearrangement joins TRBV20-1 to TRBJ1-5, with unresolved D. Germline V gives CDR1 DFQATT, CDR2 SNEGSKA (reference sequence). V was trimmed by 3 bases and J by 4 bases, leaving 10 bases between them. The CDR3 length is 13 residues.

The rearrangement uses TRBV10-3 and TRBJ2-7; no clear D gene. Per the germline V gene, CDR1 is ENHRY and CDR2 is SYGVKD. This CDR3 contains 14 residues. Trimming removed 4 bases at V and 4 bases at J, with 14 bases between. CDR3 sequence reads: CAISAAAPGYEQYF. Written as DNA, the CDR3 is TGTGCCATCAGTGCAGCAGCGCCTGGGTACGAGCAGTACTTC.

The table lists this clonotype with many counts. The V gene is TRBV2, the J gene TRBJ1-6; D is undetermined. Germline CDR1 SNHLY, CDR2 FYNNEI. This CDR3 spans 14 amino acids. V lost 7 bases, J lost 0 bases, and 7 bases lay in between. The DNA for the CDR3 is TGTGCCAGCACCCAGAGCTCCTATAATTCACCCCTCCACTTT. It is translated as CASTQSSYNSPLHF.

Many counts were recorded for this clonotype. The CDR3 loop reads CASSLAETQYF. The CDR3 DNA reads TGTGCCAGCAGTTTAGCCGAGACCCAGTACTTC. This rearrangement joins TRBV12-3 or TRBV12-4 to TRBJ2-5; D not certain. The CDR3 totals 11 residues. Trimming shortened V by 0 bases and J by 5 bases, and 1 base separated the two germline ends.

The rearrangement joins TRBV30 to TRBJ2-5, with D maybe TRBD2 (5 bases). Trimming left V 7 bases short and J 4 bases short, with 16 bases between. The CDR3 has 13 amino acids. Germline V gene data show CDR1 as GTSNPN and CDR2 as SVGIG (reference sequence). The chain's CDR3 is CAFGEGSRETQYF. Written as DNA, the CDR3 is TGTGCCTTCGGGGAAGGGAGTCGAGAGACCCAGTACTTC.

In this sample, this clonotype turned up many times. This chain connects TRBV27 to TRBJ1-4, with no clear D. CDR3 length: 15 amino acids. Germline V gene sequence: CDR1 MNHEY, CDR2 SMNVEV (reference sequence). Trimming removed 6 bases at V and 10 bases at J, with 21 bases between. Here the CDR3 reads CASSDRRQQHGKLFF. The DNA of the CDR3 is TGTGCCAGCAGCGATCGACGGCAGCAACACGGAAAACTGTTTTTT.

The rearrangement uses TRBV7-9 and TRBJ2-7, with D unresolved. CDR1 is SEHNR and CDR2 is FQNEAQ in the germline V gene (reference sequence). The CDR3 loop spans 13 amino acids. Trimming removed 3 bases from V and 2 bases from J, with 8 bases in between. This chain's CDR3 is CASSFLETYEQYF. The CDR3 region has the DNA TGTGCCAGCAGCTTCCTGGAGACCTACGAGCAGTACTTC.

This clonotype was detected many times. This chain joins TRBV12-3 or TRBV12-4 and TRBJ1-6; 7 bases fit TRBD1. The CDR3 covers 15 residues. The J segment lost 3 bases and the V segment lost 7 bases, leaving 6 bases of the junction unmatched. CDR3: CASKTGQVYNSPLHF. In DNA, the CDR3 is TGTGCCAGCAAGACCGGACAGGTCTATAATTCACCCCTCCACTTT.

This clonotype was seen repeatedly, ten times or more. The V and J genes are TRBV4-1 and TRBJ2-6; no definite D call. The CDR3 has 17 residues. CDR1 is MGHRA and CDR2 is YSYEKL in the germline V gene. The V gene lost 2 bases and the J gene lost 4 bases, with 15 bases spanning the gap. CDR3 coding DNA: TGCGCCAGCAGCCAATATACAGTGCGCAGGGGGGCCAACGTCCTGACTTTC. Protein sequence: CASSQYTVRRGANVLTF.

There are a few counts of this clonotype. Here the CDR3 reads CASSRSTGGPDLRFGAFF. In nucleotides, the CDR3 is TGTGCCAGCAGCCGGAGTACGGGGGGGCCAGACCTCAGATTTGGAGCTTTCTTT. This chain uses TRBV11-2 with TRBJ1-1; D might be TRBD1 (6 bases). Germline V gene lookup returns CDR1 SGHAT and CDR2 FQNNGV. The CDR3 covers 18 residues. Trimming left V 5 bases short and J 10 bases short, with 32 bases between.

This clonotype appeared many times. The genes are TRBV7-8 and TRBJ2-6; D is unresolved. V lost 5 bases and J 4 bases, leaving 18 bases between the germline ends. The germline V gene encodes CDR1 SGHVS and CDR2 FQNEAQ. The CDR3 is made up of 17 amino acids. CDR3 protein: CASSPMGGTLGANVLTF. CDR3 DNA sequence: TGTGCCAGCAGCCCCATGGGTGGCACTCTGGGGGCCAACGTCCTGACTTTC.